Listed here are 5 T cell receptor beta chains from one sample, sequenced in a study of T cells in localized non-small cell lung cancer. This table comes from immunoSEQ multiplex PCR, and its TCRdb copy is limited to in-frame clones, with some not included. The sample consists of 20,000 to 25,000 clones, 80% to 95% of them appearing once. Sample: peripheral blood, taken before any cancer treatment. Receptor source: a man aged 40 to 70 with stage III squamous cell lung carcinoma.

The chain combines TRBV27 with TRBJ2-5, with unresolved D. The V end lost 2 bases, the J end lost 1 base, and 5 bases lay between the germline ends. Germline CDR1 MNHEY, CDR2 SMNVEV (reference sequence). The CDR3 loop spans 13 amino acids. DNA of the CDR3: TGTGCCAGCAGTTTACTGTCCCAAGAGACCCAGTACTTC. Translated, it gives CASSLLSQETQYF.

V gene TRBV10-3 combines with J gene TRBJ2-1, with 8 bases identical to TRBD1. Germline-derived CDR1 and CDR2 are ENHRY and SYGVKD. This CDR3 contains 14 residues. With V trimmed by 6 bases and J by 6 bases, 7 bases remained unmatched. The CDR3 loop is CAISPDRVGNEQFF. Written as DNA, the CDR3 is TGTGCCATCAGCCCGGACAGGGTAGGCAATGAGCAGTTCTTC.

The count of this clone is one. The chain links TRBV18 to TRBJ1-1, with D unclear. The germline CDR1 and CDR2 sequences are KGHSH and LQKENI. The V gene lost 4 bases and the J gene lost 7 bases, with 7 bases spanning the gap. The length of the CDR3 is 11 residues. CDR3: CASSQDGEAFF. In DNA form, the CDR3 reads TGTGCCAGCTCACAGGACGGTGAAGCTTTCTTT.

J is TRBJ2-7 and V is TRBV5-4, with D uncertain. The V gene lost 5 bases and the J gene lost 4 bases, with 13 bases spanning the gap. The germline CDR1 and CDR2 sequences are SGHNT and YYREEE (reference sequence). The CDR3 consists of 13 residues. This CDR3 is CASRNNMGYEQYF. In DNA, the CDR3 is TGTGCCAGCAGGAACAACATGGGGTACGAGCAGTACTTC.

The genes are TRBV5-5 and TRBJ1-4; TRBD1 matches at 8 bases. V was pared by 1 base and J by 2 bases, with 1 base of the junction left unmatched. This CDR3 contains 15 residues. The germline V gene encodes CDR1 SGHKS and CDR2 YYEKEE (reference sequence). The CDR3 region has the DNA TGTGCCAGCAGCTTGAGACAGGGGACTAATGAAAAACTGTTTTTT. Its protein is CASSLRQGTNEKLFF.